The rows below give T cell receptor beta chains drawn from one sample of a study of blood T cell repertoires in COVID-19. Method: immunoSEQ multiplex PCR; TCRdb's copy keeps in-frame clones and lacks some. The sample has some 300,000 clones; just over 85% are singletons. The sequenced sample was PBMCs or T cells enriched from blood (not recorded which). Receptors were obtained from a man younger than 40 who had recovered from COVID-19. CDR3s leave out the opening cysteine and the closing phenylalanine or tryptophan. D genes are given only for firm matches.

v_call	cdr3_length	d_call	j_call	cdr3_aa
TRBV3-1/TRBV3-2	14	.	TRBJ1-3	ASSPRAGLGGNTIY
TRBV28	13	.	TRBJ1-1	ASSLSRTGSTEAF
TRBV6-5	12	.	TRBJ1-1	ASRGEVVNTEAF
TRBV12-3/TRBV12-4	11	.	TRBJ1-2	ASSLGGNYGYT
TRBV27	12	TRBD1	TRBJ1-1	ASSEQGLNTEAF
TRBV6-1	13	TRBD1	TRBJ2-7	ASSEPGQGRNEQY
TRBV7-9	12	.	TRBJ1-3	ASSLQGSGNTIY
TRBV2	11	.	TRBJ1-1	ASSEAWESEAF
TRBV5-4	12	TRBD1	TRBJ1-1	ASSPDRGHTEAF
TRBV14	13	.	TRBJ2-3	ASSRGGAGTDTQY
TRBV18	11	TRBD1	TRBJ1-1	ASSPDRDTEAF
TRBV24-1	12	.	TRBJ1-2	ATSDHERGYGYT
TRBV27	12	TRBD2	TRBJ2-5	ASSLTLAGKTQY
TRBV7-9	13	TRBD2	TRBJ2-1	ASSLVALAGTEQF
TRBV18	13	.	TRBJ1-1	ASSPWGGRGTEAF
TRBV2	14	TRBD1	TRBJ2-2	ASSRQGITNTGELF
TRBV28	14	TRBD1	TRBJ1-1	ASRQTGGASGTEAF
TRBV5-5	14	TRBD2	TRBJ2-7	ASSLGGYREGYEQY
TRBV5-1	14	TRBD1	TRBJ1-2	ASSKLSGQGADGYT
TRBV29-1	10	.	TRBJ1-2	SVQTDYYGYT
TRBV10-3	13	TRBD1	TRBJ2-7	AISDPGTGGYEQY
TRBV6-4	14	.	TRBJ1-1	ASSDSRQGMNTEAF
TRBV20-1	9	.	TRBJ2-7	SARPTSEQY
TRBV5-4	13	TRBD1	TRBJ1-1	ASRYSGTVNTEAF
TRBV28	11	.	TRBJ1-1	ASSLAGVTEAF
TRBV11-3	10	.	TRBJ2-1	ASSLGGHEQF
TRBV7-9	13	.	TRBJ2-7	ASSLNPGFRYEQY
TRBV14	13	TRBD1	TRBJ2-7	ASSPTGQSSYEQY
TRBV11-3	12	.	TRBJ2-5	ASSLNNREETQY
TRBV6-2/TRBV6-3	13	TRBD1	TRBJ2-5	ASSTQGAREETQY
TRBV29-1	11	TRBD2	TRBJ2-3	SVVSSGGITQY
TRBV3-1/TRBV3-2	14	TRBD2	TRBJ2-1	ASSRLTSGGGNEQF
TRBV28	15	.	TRBJ1-4	ASSPRRGLGTNEKLF
TRBV6-1	10	.	TRBJ2-7	ASSEQGYEQY
TRBV5-1	14	.	TRBJ2-3	ASSLGVRDTIDTQY
TRBV18	14	.	TRBJ1-4	ASSPIRPGANEKLF
TRBV7-2	14	.	TRBJ1-1	ASSLIGAPGGTEAF
TRBV19	13	TRBD2	TRBJ2-7	ASSTGLAEINEQY
TRBV11-1	10	TRBD1	TRBJ2-1	ASSLGTGGLF
TRBV5-4	12	.	TRBJ1-2	ASSFQRGSYGYT
TRBV5-4	12	TRBD2	TRBJ2-7	ASSLASGDYEQY
TRBV6-6	10	.	TRBJ2-7	ASSYLLDEQY
TRBV5-6	15	.	TRBJ1-4	ASSLNPAGTTNEKLF
TRBV30	13	TRBD2	TRBJ2-3	AFTTSGALTDTQY
TRBV3-1/TRBV3-2	14	TRBD1	TRBJ1-3	ASSPTQTGAGNTIY
TRBV7-9	13	.	TRBJ1-1	ASSLDGRAGLVAF
TRBV25-1	13	TRBD1	TRBJ1-6	ASSALQGVASPLH
TRBV20-1	9	.	TRBJ2-5	SASGKETQY
TRBV5-4	14	TRBD2	TRBJ2-5	ASSPGGTSHQETQY
TRBV28	14	.	TRBJ1-1	ASRPLKGGMNTEAF
TRBV23-1	13	.	TRBJ1-4	ASSQSEGVVEKLF
TRBV5-1	13	.	TRBJ1-4	ASSLVSGVTEKLF
TRBV21-1	11	.	TRBJ1-2	ASSSRVNYGYT
TRBV9	14	.	TRBJ2-7	ASSVGKGWGRSEQY
TRBV5-1	11	.	TRBJ1-5	ASRTSQGQPQH
TRBV9	11	.	TRBJ1-5	ASSSDSNQPQH
TRBV7-7	13	TRBD2	TRBJ2-1	ASSVLAGDPNEQF
TRBV5-4	13	TRBD1	TRBJ2-7	ASRLPPGQGNEQY
TRBV10-2	14	.	TRBJ1-2	ASIGIMGGPHYGYT